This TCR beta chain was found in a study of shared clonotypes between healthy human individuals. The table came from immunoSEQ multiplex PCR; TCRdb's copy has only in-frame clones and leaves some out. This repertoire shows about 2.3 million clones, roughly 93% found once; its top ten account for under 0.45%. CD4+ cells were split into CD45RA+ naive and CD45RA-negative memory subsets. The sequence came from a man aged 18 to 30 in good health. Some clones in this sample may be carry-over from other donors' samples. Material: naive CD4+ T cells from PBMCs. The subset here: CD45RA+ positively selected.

For the CDR3, the DNA is TGTGCCTGGAGTGCTCCGGACAGCCTTAACACTGAAGCTTTCTTT. It yields the protein CAWSAPDSLNTEAFF. The J gene is TRBJ1-1, the V gene TRBV30; TRBD1 might be the D (6 bases). Germline CDR1 is GTSNPN and CDR2 is SVGIG (reference sequence). The V end lost 1 base, the J end lost 2 bases, and 14 bases lay between the germline ends. The CDR3 consists of 15 residues.